The 13 T cell receptor beta chains below come from one sample, sequenced in a study of blood T cell repertoires in COVID-19. The method was immunoSEQ multiplex PCR; TCRdb's version includes in-frame clones alone and lacks a portion of them. Among about 250,000 clones listed, about 83% were seen once. What was sequenced was peripheral blood. The receptor source for this set is a man aged 45-65 years with acute or convalescent COVID-19.

V and J are TRBV3-1 (or the pseudogene TRBV3-2) and TRBJ2-7; 8 bases are shared with TRBD1. Looked up from germline, CDR1 is LGHDT and CDR2 is YNNKEL (reference sequence). The CDR3 is made up of 14 amino acids. J was trimmed by 3 bases and V by 4 bases; bases with no gene match: 5. CDR3 sequence reads: CASSLPGQDYEQYF. The CDR3 region has the DNA TGTGCCAGCAGCCTACCGGGACAGGACTACGAGCAGTACTTC.

CDR3 in DNA: TGTGCCAGCAAGTACGGGACTGCTAAAGAGACCCAGTACTTC. Translation: CASKYGTAKETQYF. This rearrangement joins TRBV6-5 to TRBJ2-5; a weak D match, TRBD2 (6 bases). V was clipped by 7 bases and J by 3 bases, with 15 bases between them. The CDR3 is 14 amino acids. Germline V gene sequence: CDR1 MNHEY, CDR2 SVGAGI.

The chain carries TRBV3-1 (or the pseudogene TRBV3-2) and TRBJ2-1; 12 bases line up with TRBD1. With 3 bases clipped from V and 8 bases from J, the junction kept 26 bases outside the gene matches. Germline values: CDR1 LGHDT, CDR2 YNNKEL (reference sequence). This CDR3 comprises 22 residues. The CDR3 spells CASSQGQGALYIGDGSFDEQFF. The CDR3 region has the DNA TGTGCCAGCAGCCAGGGACAGGGGGCGTTGTATATTGGGGACGGATCCTTCGATGAGCAGTTCTTC.

This chain connects TRBV6-5 to TRBJ1-1, with unresolved D. This CDR3 contains 14 residues. Germline V gene lookup returns CDR1 MNHEY and CDR2 SVGAGI. V was cut by 5 bases and J by 1 base, with 11 bases left in between. CDR3 amino acids: CASSTMTPNTEAFF. CDR3 bases: TGTGCCAGCAGTACAATGACACCGAACACTGAAGCTTTCTTT.

This chain uses TRBV5-5 with TRBJ1-5, with no clear D. This CDR3 region has 15 residues. V was trimmed by 0 bases and J by 5 bases, leaving 12 bases between them. The V gene's germline CDR1 is SGHKS and CDR2 YYEKEE (reference sequence). The DNA for the CDR3 is TGTGCCAGCAGCTTGGAGAGGGCTGGGGATCAGCCCCAGCATTTT. Protein: CASSLERAGDQPQHF.

The V and J genes are TRBV5-1 and TRBJ2-3; the D gene is possibly TRBD1 (6 bases). V lost 0 bases, J lost 1 base, and 15 bases lay in between. This CDR3 is 17 amino acids long. In germline, CDR1 is SGHRS, CDR2 YFSETQ. CDR3 in DNA: TGCGCCAGCAGCTTGGTGTGGGGGCCGCGGGGCACAGATACGCAGTATTTT. This encodes CASSLVWGPRGTDTQYF. Combining the CDR3 with reference TRBV5-1 and TRBJ2-3 gives the whole variable domain KAGVTQTPRYLIKTRGQQVTLSCSPISGHRSVSWYQQTPGQGLQFLFEYFSETQRNKGNFPGRFSGRQFSNSRSEMNVSTLELGDSALYLCASSLVWGPRGTDTQYFGPGTRLTVL.

V gene TRBV27 combines with J gene TRBJ1-4; D is perhaps TRBD1 (6 bases). The V gene lost 1 base and the J gene lost 5 bases, with 14 bases spanning the gap. The CDR3 loop spans 16 amino acids. Germline assignment: CDR1 MNHEY and CDR2 SMNVEV (reference sequence). This chain's CDR3 is CASSLLGAFPNEKLFF. The DNA of the CDR3 is TGTGCCAGCAGTTTATTGGGGGCATTCCCAAATGAAAAACTGTTTTTT.

Of note for this clone: Germline and junction disagree at one end, which may indicate a read error. This sequence joins TRBV7-7 and TRBJ2-5; D may be TRBD2 (6 bases). The CDR3 is made up of 16 amino acids. In germline, CDR1 is SSHAT, CDR2 FNYEAQ (reference sequence). The CDR3 loop is CASSLAAGGGEETQYF. CDR3 nucleotides: TGTGCTAGCAGCTTAGCGGCGGGCGGAGGTGAAGAGACCCAGTACTTC.

This rearrangement joins TRBV4-1 to TRBJ2-2, with D possibly being TRBD1 (5 bases). CDR1 is MGHRA, CDR2 YSYEKL, per germline. The length of the CDR3 is 17 residues. Between the trimmed V and J ends, which lost 0 bases and 0 bases, there was a span of 11 bases. The CDR3, as DNA: TGCGCCAGCAGCCAAGATCGAAGGGGCACGAACACCGGGGAGCTGTTTTTT. Translation gives CASSQDRRGTNTGELFF.

This chain links TRBV2 with TRBJ1-6; the D is unclear. V shed 7 bases and J shed 7 bases, with 11 bases lying between them. The CDR3 consists of 13 residues. The germline V gene has CDR1 SNHLY and CDR2 FYNNEI. For the CDR3, the DNA is TGTGCCAGCAATGAGGATAGCAATTCACCCCTCCACTTT. It encodes CASNEDSNSPLHF.

The chain employs TRBV3-1 (or the pseudogene TRBV3-2) and TRBJ2-1; 7 nucleotides align to TRBD2. Germline loops: CDR1 LGHDT, CDR2 YNNKEL (reference sequence). The CDR3 extends over 16 amino acids. J gave up 2 bases and V 3 bases, and 7 bases lay outside the gene matches. CDR3: CASSHGGGGPYNEQFF. CDR3 nucleotide sequence: TGTGCCAGCAGCCATGGGGGGGGAGGGCCCTACAATGAGCAGTTCTTC.

This chain joins TRBV6-5 and TRBJ1-4, with 7 bases identical to TRBD1. Per germline, CDR1 MNHEY and CDR2 SVGAGI. With 6 bases clipped from V and 4 bases from J, the junction kept 5 bases outside the gene matches. The CDR3 sequence is 14 residues long. CDR3 in amino acids: CASRRDSLNEKLFF. The DNA of the CDR3 is TGTGCCAGCAGGAGGGACAGCCTTAATGAAAAACTGTTTTTT.

The rearrangement joins TRBV10-1 to TRBJ1-1; D remains unclear. The length of the CDR3 is 15 residues. Germline V CDR1 and CDR2: WNHNN, SYGVQD (reference sequence). The V end lost 6 bases, the J end lost 1 base, and 15 bases lay between the germline ends. The CDR3 protein is CASRSDPLPNTEAFF. CDR3 nucleotides: TGCGCCAGCAGGAGTGATCCGTTGCCGAACACTGAAGCTTTCTTT.